The 27 T cell receptor beta chains given below trace back to one sample, sequenced in a study of cytomegalovirus exposure and HLA in healthy donors. Primers included in the PCR were 60 Vbeta and 13 Jbeta primers. Clones were read by immunoSEQ multiplex PCR, and TCRdb kept only the in-frame ones, dropping some. The data show more than 110,000 clones, roughly 78% seen once. The source material was PBMCs. These receptors all stem from a man between 25 and 39 years old in good health and CMV-seronegative.

J is TRBJ2-2 and V is TRBV7-8; 11 bases align to TRBD2. CDR1 is SGHVS and CDR2 is FQNEAQ in the germline V gene. Trimming at V came to 6 bases and at J to 3 bases, leaving 3 bases not matched to a gene. The CDR3 sequence is 15 residues long. CDR3 nucleotides: TGTGCCAGCAGTGCTAGCGGGGGGTACACCGGGGAGCTGTTTTTT. Amino acid sequence: CASSASGGYTGELFF.

The sample holds a few counts of this clone. V is TRBV6-5 and J is TRBJ2-6, with a possible D match to TRBD1 (6 bases). The CDR3 is made up of 15 amino acids. Looked up from germline, CDR1 is MNHEY and CDR2 is SVGAGI. V lost 5 bases to trimming and J lost 1 base, with 9 bases between them. The CDR3 loop reads CASSNRDSGANVLTF. The CDR3 DNA reads TGTGCCAGCAGTAACAGGGATTCTGGGGCCAACGTCCTGACTTTC.

This sequence joins TRBV2 and TRBJ1-6; D unclear. The germline V gene encodes CDR1 SNHLY and CDR2 FYNNEI. The CDR3 covers 18 residues. Trimming removed 7 bases at V and 0 bases at J, with 19 bases between. The CDR3 DNA reads as TGTGCCAGCACTCTGGAGTTGGAAGGTAGCTCCTATAATTCACCCCTCCACTTT. Its protein product is CASTLELEGSSYNSPLHF.

The chain has TRBV2 and TRBJ2-7, with 12 bases lining up with TRBD1. CDR1 and CDR2 (germline): SNHLY, FYNNEI. Trimming removed 6 bases from V and 3 bases from J; junction bases left unmatched: 3. This CDR3 is 14 amino acids long. For the CDR3, the DNA is TGTGCCAGCAGGGGGACAGGGGGCTTCTACGAGCAGTACTTC. It is translated as CASRGTGGFYEQYF.

This clone showed up just once. This sequence joins TRBV12-5 and TRBJ2-3, with 12 bases aligning to TRBD1. CDR3 size: 17 residues. The trim removed 6 bases at V and 2 bases at J, leaving 9 bases unmatched. Germline loops: CDR1 LGHNT, CDR2 FRNRAP. CDR3 nucleotides: TGTGCTAGTGGCTCCGGGACAGGGGGCTCATACACAGATACGCAGTATTTT. Encoded protein: CASGSGTGGSYTDTQYF. Combining the CDR3 with reference TRBV12-5 and TRBJ2-3 gives the whole variable domain DARVTQTPRHKVTEMGQEVTMRCQPILGHNTVFWYRQTMMQGLELLAYFRNRAPLDDSGMPKDRFSAEMPDATLATLKIQPSEPRDSAVYFCASGSGTGGSYTDTQYFGPGTRLTVL.

The CDR3 DNA sequence: TGTGCCAGCATGAGACAGGGTGAAGTTCAGTATTTT. This translates into CASMRQGEVQYF. J is TRBJ2-3 and V is TRBV2; 7 bases fit TRBD1. The CDR3 extends over 12 amino acids. Trimming at V came to 7 bases and at J to 12 bases, leaving 10 bases not matched to a gene. Germline CDR1 SNHLY, CDR2 FYNNEI.

V usage is TRBV6-1 and J usage is TRBJ2-1; 8 nucleotides match TRBD2. After removal of 2 bases from V and 7 bases from J, the junction contained 7 bases not matched to a gene. This CDR3 has 15 residues. Germline CDR1 and CDR2: MNHNS and SASEGT. This CDR3 is CASSESGGVWNEQFF. In DNA, the CDR3 is TGTGCCAGCAGTGAATCCGGGGGGGTGTGGAATGAGCAGTTCTTC.

The chain combines TRBV5-4 with TRBJ2-5, with D uncertain. The CDR3 sequence is 13 residues long. Germline lookup yields CDR1 SGHNT and CDR2 YYREEE (reference sequence). Trimming stripped 2 bases from V and 5 bases from J, with 10 bases between. CDR3 sequence reads: CASSFGPGETQYF. For the CDR3, the DNA is TGTGCCAGCAGCTTTGGGCCTGGTGAGACCCAGTACTTC.

J is TRBJ1-4 and V is TRBV19; 10 bases are a match to TRBD1. CDR1 is LNHDA and CDR2 is SQIVND in the germline V gene (reference sequence). Unmatched junction bases numbered 8, after V lost 5 bases and J lost 8 bases. The CDR3 length is 15 residues. The CDR3 region is CASSFYGTGDEKLFF. CDR3 DNA: TGTGCCAGTAGTTTTTACGGGACAGGGGACGAAAAACTGTTTTTT.

This clone was seen a single time. This chain connects TRBV29-1 to TRBJ1-1, with D possibly TRBD1 on 6 matching bases. The CDR3 totals 14 residues. V was clipped by 5 bases and J by 3 bases, with 16 bases between them. Germline V CDR1 and CDR2: SQVTM, ANQGSEA. DNA of the CDR3: TGCAGCGTTCGCCGGGGGGCGGTTGACACTGAAGCTTTCTTT. Residues: CSVRRGAVDTEAFF.

The J gene is TRBJ2-7, the V gene TRBV28; the match to TRBD1 covers 7 bases. Per germline, CDR1 MDHEN and CDR2 SYDVKM. The CDR3 loop spans 15 amino acids. Trimming cost V 6 bases and J 5 bases; bases outside gene matches: 13. The chain's CDR3 is CASRGWDSRTDEQYF. The CDR3 DNA reads TGTGCCAGCAGAGGATGGGACAGTCGGACGGACGAGCAGTACTTC. Drawing the rest from reference TRBV28 and TRBJ2-7, the complete variable domain is DVKVTQSSRYLVKRTGEKVFLECVQDMDHENMFWYRQDPGLGLRLIYFSYDVKMKEKGDIPEGYSVSREKKERFSLILESASTNQTSMYLCASRGWDSRTDEQYFGPGTRLTVT.

The chain carries TRBV6-5 and TRBJ1-6; D may be TRBD1 (6 bases). There are 16 residues in the CDR3. Trimming shortened V by 0 bases and J by 8 bases, and 14 bases separated the two germline ends. In germline, CDR1 is MNHEY, CDR2 SVGAGI. The CDR3 loop is CASSYSSPGVYSPLHF. The DNA for the CDR3 is TGTGCCAGCAGTTACTCGTCTCCAGGGGTTTATTCACCCCTCCACTTT.

To note about this clone: Other DNA sequences from this sample encode an identical CDR3 as well. The chain links TRBV28 to TRBJ2-5, with D maybe TRBD1 (5 bases). Germline CDR1 reads MDHEN; CDR2 reads SYDVKM. This CDR3 is built from 13 residues. The V end was cut by 2 bases, the J end by 3 bases, with 7 bases between. The CDR3 coding sequence is TGTGCCAGCAGTTTAACAGGTGAAGAGACCCAGTACTTC. Protein product: CASSLTGEETQYF.

The CDR3 DNA follows: TGTGCCATGGCGGGGACAGGCTCTGGAAACACCATATATTTT. Translation gives CAMAGTGSGNTIYF. The rearrangement uses TRBV10-3 and TRBJ1-3; 8 positions match TRBD1. Looked up from germline, CDR1 is ENHRY and CDR2 is SYGVKD. The trim removed 9 bases at V and 0 bases at J, leaving 4 bases unmatched. CDR3 length: 14 residues.

The chain recombines TRBV5-5 with TRBJ1-2; 7 positions match TRBD1. Germline lookup yields CDR1 SGHKS and CDR2 YYEKEE (reference sequence). V gave up 4 bases and J gave up 4 bases; unmatched junction bases: 4. The CDR3 sequence is 13 residues long. In DNA, the CDR3 is TGTGCCAGCAGCGCCCGGGACAGCTATGGCTACACCTTC. Protein product: CASSARDSYGYTF.

This sequence joins TRBV6-1 and TRBJ1-4, with TRBD1 matching 11 bases. Germline-derived CDR1 and CDR2 are MNHNS and SASEGT. CDR3 size: 15 residues. V lost 5 bases and J lost 7; bases outside the gene matches: 6. CDR3 protein: CASSLSGTGGEKLFF. In DNA, the CDR3 is TGTGCCAGCAGTTTAAGCGGGACAGGGGGTGAAAAACTGTTTTTT.

The chain couples TRBV6-6 to TRBJ2-7, with D possibly TRBD2 on 5 matching bases. The CDR3 length is 15 residues. V shed 7 bases and J shed 7 bases, with 23 bases lying between them. Germline-derived CDR1 and CDR2 are MNHNY and SVGAGI (reference sequence). The CDR3 region has the DNA TGTGCCAGCATAGTCTCTCCGGGCGGGTCTGGTGAGCAGTACTTC. It specifies CASIVSPGGSGEQYF.

V and J are TRBV5-1 and TRBJ1-5; 7 nucleotides match TRBD1. The CDR3 totals 15 residues. Germline V gene data show CDR1 as SGHRS and CDR2 as YFSETQ. The ends lost 4 bases at V and 0 bases at J; junction bases unmatched: 4. The CDR3: CASSETGISNQPQHF. CDR3 DNA sequence: TGCGCCAGCAGCGAGACAGGGATTAGCAATCAGCCCCAGCATTTT.

This chain joins TRBV5-1 and TRBJ1-1; D possibly corresponds to TRBD1 (5 bases). This CDR3 has 14 amino acids. CDR1 is SGHRS, CDR2 YFSETQ, per germline. V was clipped by 1 base and J by 4 bases, with 11 bases between them. CDR3 residues: CASSLWGGGTEAFF. The CDR3 DNA reads as TGCGCCAGCAGCTTGTGGGGGGGTGGCACTGAAGCTTTCTTT.

The chain has TRBV19 and TRBJ1-3, with 8 nucleotides matching TRBD1. Germline values: CDR1 LNHDA, CDR2 SQIVND (reference sequence). This CDR3 comprises 14 residues. With V trimmed by 6 bases and J by 3 bases, 4 bases remained unmatched. As DNA, the CDR3 is TGTGCCAGTAGACCCGGACAGGGTGGAAACACCATATATTTT. It yields the protein CASRPGQGGNTIYF.

The V and J genes are TRBV25-1 and TRBJ1-1, with 7 bases lining up with TRBD1. The ends lost 1 base at V and 12 bases at J; junction bases unmatched: 8. Germline values: CDR1 MGHDK, CDR2 SYGVNS. The length of the CDR3 is 13 residues. In DNA, the CDR3 is TGTGCCAGCAGTGAATTAGGAGGGACAGAAACTTTCTTT. This translates into CASSELGGTETFF. Full variable domain (rest looked up from reference TRBV25-1 and TRBJ1-1): EADIYQTPRYLVIGTGKKITLECSQTMGHDKMYWYQQDPGMELHLIHYSYGVNSTEKGDLSSESTVSRIRTEHFPLTLESARPSHTSQYLCASSELGGTETFFGQGTRLTVV.

The chain joins TRBV6-5 to TRBJ2-5, with TRBD2 matching over 11 bases. The junction had 6 bases not matched to a gene; V was cut back by 7 bases and J by 5 bases. Germline V gene lookup returns CDR1 MNHEY and CDR2 SVGAGI. The CDR3 is 14 residues long. The CDR3 DNA follows: TGTGCCAGCACTACTAGCGGGGGTGGCGAGACCCAGTACTTC. Residues: CASTTSGGGETQYF.

This clone is a singleton in its sample. The J gene is TRBJ2-1, the V gene TRBV9; no clear D gene. The germline gives CDR1 SGDLS, CDR2 YYNGEE. The CDR3 is made up of 13 amino acids. Trimming cost V 0 bases and J 4 bases, with 5 bases left between them. CDR3 sequence reads: CASSVAQYNEQFF. The DNA of the CDR3 is TGTGCCAGCAGCGTAGCCCAGTACAATGAGCAGTTCTTC.

The rearrangement uses TRBV27 and TRBJ1-2, with a possible D match to TRBD1 (6 bases). Trimming left V 2 bases short and J 5 bases short, with 12 bases between. The germline V gene has CDR1 MNHEY and CDR2 SMNVEV (reference sequence). There are 14 residues in the CDR3. The CDR3 sequence is CASSLRGAGYGYTF. The CDR3 DNA reads as TGTGCCAGCAGTTTACGGGGGGCCGGGTATGGCTACACCTTC.

In the case of this clone: One junction end disagrees with the germline gene, perhaps due to a read error. The DNA of the CDR3 is TGCGCCAGCAGCCAAGATCTTATTAACTATGGCTACCCCTTC. Encoded protein: CASSQDLINYGYPF. The chain links TRBV4-1 to TRBJ1-2; D remains unclear. The CDR3 is 14 residues long. Germline lookup yields CDR1 MGHRA and CDR2 YSYEKL.

The chain is built from TRBV6-1 and TRBJ1-2; TRBD1 matches 9 bases. The CDR3 sequence is 14 residues long. The germline V gene encodes CDR1 MNHNS and CDR2 SASEGT. Losses at the gene ends were 5 bases for V and 2 bases for J; bases not matched to a gene: 3. CDR3 nucleotides: TGTGCCAGCAGTCCCGGACAGGGGAACTATGGCTACACCTTC. It encodes CASSPGQGNYGYTF.

The chain recombines TRBV5-1 with TRBJ1-6; possible D gene TRBD1, 5 bases. Germline V gene sequence: CDR1 SGHRS, CDR2 YFSETQ. V dropped 0 bases and J dropped 8 bases, with 12 bases sitting between them. The CDR3 runs 15 residues. This chain's CDR3 is CASSLAGGEYSPLHF. The CDR3 DNA reads TGCGCCAGCAGCTTGGCGGGGGGGGAGTATTCACCCCTCCACTTT.